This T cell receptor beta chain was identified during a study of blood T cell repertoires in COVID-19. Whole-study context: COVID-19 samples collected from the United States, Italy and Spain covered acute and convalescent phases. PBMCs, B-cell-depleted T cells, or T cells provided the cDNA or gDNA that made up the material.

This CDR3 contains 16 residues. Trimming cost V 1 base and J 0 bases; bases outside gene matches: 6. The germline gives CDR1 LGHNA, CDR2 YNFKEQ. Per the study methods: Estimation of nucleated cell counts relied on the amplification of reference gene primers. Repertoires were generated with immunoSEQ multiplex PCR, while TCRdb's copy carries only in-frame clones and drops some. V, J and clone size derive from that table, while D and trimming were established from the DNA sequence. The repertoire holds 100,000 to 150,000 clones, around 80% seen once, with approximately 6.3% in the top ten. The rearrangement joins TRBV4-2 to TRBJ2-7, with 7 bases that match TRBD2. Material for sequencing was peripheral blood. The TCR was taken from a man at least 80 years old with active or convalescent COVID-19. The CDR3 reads CASSQVAGGSSYEQYF. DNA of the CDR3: TGTGCCAGCAGCCAAGTGGCCGGGGGGAGCTCCTACGAGCAGTACTTC.